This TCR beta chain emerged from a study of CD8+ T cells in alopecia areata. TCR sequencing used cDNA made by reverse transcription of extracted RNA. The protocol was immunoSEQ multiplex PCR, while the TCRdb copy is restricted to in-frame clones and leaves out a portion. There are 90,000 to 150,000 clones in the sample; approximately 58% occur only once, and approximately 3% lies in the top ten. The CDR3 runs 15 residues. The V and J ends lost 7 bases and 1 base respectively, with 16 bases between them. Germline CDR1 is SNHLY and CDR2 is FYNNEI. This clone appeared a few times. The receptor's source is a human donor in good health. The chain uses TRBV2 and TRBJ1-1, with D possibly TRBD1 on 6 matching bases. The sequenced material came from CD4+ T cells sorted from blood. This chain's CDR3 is CASTARGFSNTEAFF. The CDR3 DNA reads TGTGCCAGCACCGCAAGGGGGTTTTCGAACACTGAAGCTTTCTTT.